This entry features one T cell receptor (beta chain) sequence. The sample comes from a study of control samples from healthy donors and cancer patients. V dropped 3 bases and J dropped 0 bases, with 7 bases sitting between them. The CDR3 sequence is 14 residues long. CDR1 and CDR2 from the germline V gene are KGHSH and LQKENI. TCRdb's table, derived via immunoSEQ multiplex PCR, lists solely in-frame clones and lacks some. The data contain roughly 68,000 clones, approximately 83% of them singletons. Sequencing used blood. The source of this sequence is a man aged 55 to 70 in good health. The chain employs TRBV18 and TRBJ2-3; either TRBD1 or TRBD2 may supply D (5 bases each). CDR3 region: CASSPRGSTDTQYF. CDR3 bases: TGTGCCAGCTCACCCCGGGGCAGCACAGATACGCAGTATTTT.